This TCR beta chain was sequenced for a study of CD8+ T cells in alopecia areata. CDR1 is SGHVS, CDR2 FQNEAQ, per germline. CDR3 length equals 11 residues. V was pared by 8 bases and J by 2 bases, with 5 bases between. Sequencing templates came from extracted RNA that was reverse transcribed into cDNA. Clones were read by immunoSEQ multiplex PCR, and TCRdb kept only the in-frame ones, dropping some. This sample yields 23,000 or so clones, of which roughly half are seen a single time; roughly a third belongs to the top ten. This clone was counted a few times. The chain uses TRBV7-8 and TRBJ2-3; D is undetermined. Sequenced sample: NKG2D-high CD8+ T cells sorted from blood. The TCR comes from a human donor with alopecia areata. As DNA, the CDR3 is TGTGCCAGCTCCTACACAGATACGCAGTATTTT. It codes for CASSYTDTQYF.